This is a list of T cell receptor beta chains from one sample in a study of OX40 agonist ivuxolimab in advanced cancers. Here immunoSEQ multiplex PCR was the method, and the copy in TCRdb shows in-frame clones only, minus some. The repertoire includes over 50,000 clones, roughly 88% of them detected once, and roughly 1.5% sits in the top ten. This material consisted of CD4+ or CD8+ T cells sorted from blood, taken in a trial of the OX40 agonist ivuxolimab. All receptors derive from an adult with an advanced solid tumor such as melanoma, head and neck, liver or kidney cancer. CDR3s include the opening cysteine and the closing phenylalanine or tryptophan. A D gene is named only where the DNA matches it firmly. The size field is filled for only some rows; it gives once, few, many or a size class.

clone size: NA
J gene: TRBJ2-3
D gene: NA
V gene: TRBV19
CDR3 protein: CASSPRAAGTDTQYF
CDR3 DNA: TGTGCCAGTAGTCCCCGGGCCGCAGGGACAGATACGCAGTATTTT

clone size: NA
J gene: TRBJ2-1
D gene: NA
V gene: TRBV7-3
CDR3 protein: CASSSERAGYNEQFF
CDR3 DNA: TGTGCCAGCAGCTCGGAAAGGGCCGGATACAATGAGCAGTTCTTC

clone size: NA
J gene: TRBJ1-5
D gene: NA
V gene: TRBV28
CDR3 protein: CASSLSLGTGNQPQHF
CDR3 DNA: TGTGCCAGCAGTTTATCGCTGGGCACCGGCAATCAGCCCCAGCATTTT

clone size: once
J gene: TRBJ2-7
D gene: TRBD1
V gene: TRBV18
CDR3 protein: CASSREEDRGAYEQYF
CDR3 DNA: TGTGCCAGCTCACGAGAGGAGGACAGGGGGGCCTACGAGCAGTACTTC

clone size: NA
J gene: TRBJ2-7
D gene: TRBD1
V gene: TRBV28
CDR3 protein: CASSETGGISYEQYF
CDR3 DNA: TGTGCCAGCAGCGAAACAGGGGGGATCTCCTACGAGCAGTACTTC

clone size: NA
J gene: TRBJ2-1
D gene: TRBD2
V gene: TRBV14
CDR3 protein: CASSQGSGTSGTYNEQFF
CDR3 DNA: TGTGCCAGCAGCCAAGGCTCCGGGACTAGCGGGACCTACAATGAGCAGTTCTTC

clone size: NA
J gene: TRBJ2-7
D gene: TRBD1
V gene: TRBV6-1
CDR3 protein: CASSSGQGAGEQYF
CDR3 DNA: TGTGCCAGCAGCTCGGGACAGGGGGCCGGCGAGCAGTACTTC

clone size: NA
J gene: TRBJ2-7
D gene: NA
V gene: TRBV6-5
CDR3 protein: CASSPGRGVDYEQYF
CDR3 DNA: TGTGCCAGCAGCCCCGGACGCGGGGTGGATTACGAGCAGTACTTC

clone size: NA
J gene: TRBJ1-5
D gene: TRBD1
V gene: TRBV5-1
CDR3 protein: CASSLAGGEQEPQHF
CDR3 DNA: TGCGCCAGCAGCTTGGCAGGGGGCGAACAGGAGCCCCAGCATTTT

clone size: few
J gene: TRBJ1-5
D gene: NA
V gene: TRBV19
CDR3 protein: CASSRNRQVSNQPQHF
CDR3 DNA: TGTGCCAGTAGCCGAAATCGCCAGGTCAGCAATCAGCCCCAGCATTTT

clone size: NA
J gene: TRBJ1-5
D gene: NA
V gene: TRBV28
CDR3 protein: CASTRGGSNQPQHF
CDR3 DNA: TGTGCCAGCACCCGGGGGGGAAGCAATCAGCCCCAGCATTTT

clone size: NA
J gene: TRBJ2-3
D gene: TRBD2
V gene: TRBV10-1
CDR3 protein: CASSRLAGGRDTQYF
CDR3 DNA: TGCGCCAGCAGTCGACTAGCGGGGGGCCGCGATACGCAGTATTTT

clone size: NA
J gene: TRBJ2-7
D gene: TRBD2
V gene: TRBV5-1
CDR3 protein: CASSTGPSGSGYEQYF
CDR3 DNA: TGCGCCAGCAGCACCGGCCCTAGCGGGAGCGGGTACGAGCAGTACTTC

clone size: NA
J gene: TRBJ2-2
D gene: NA
V gene: TRBV10-3
CDR3 protein: CAISGRQSNTGELFF
CDR3 DNA: TGTGCCATCAGTGGCCGACAGTCGAACACCGGGGAGCTGTTTTTT

clone size: NA
J gene: TRBJ2-1
D gene: NA
V gene: TRBV21-1
CDR3 protein: CASSKALRAPPYNEQFF
CDR3 DNA: TGTGCCAGCAGCAAAGCGCTACGGGCTCCCCCCTACAATGAGCAGTTCTTC

clone size: once
J gene: TRBJ2-7
D gene: NA
V gene: TRBV30
CDR3 protein: CAWTTRSYEQYF
CDR3 DNA: TGTGCCTGGACTACCCGCTCCTACGAGCAGTACTTC

clone size: NA
J gene: TRBJ1-2
D gene: NA
V gene: TRBV5-1
CDR3 protein: CASTPGSGYGYTF
CDR3 DNA: TGCGCCAGCACCCCGGGGTCGGGGTATGGCTACACCTTC

clone size: NA
J gene: TRBJ1-2
D gene: TRBD1
V gene: TRBV2
CDR3 protein: CASKQGESNYGYTF
CDR3 DNA: TGTGCCAGCAAGCAGGGGGAGTCTAACTATGGCTACACCTTC

clone size: NA
J gene: TRBJ2-3
D gene: NA
V gene: TRBV7-2
CDR3 protein: CASSFDGGGADTQYF
CDR3 DNA: TGTGCCAGCAGCTTCGACGGGGGCGGGGCAGATACGCAGTATTTT

clone size: NA
J gene: TRBJ1-1
D gene: NA
V gene: TRBV5-1
CDR3 protein: CASSMPEGGSTEAFF
CDR3 DNA: TGCGCCAGCAGCATGCCCGAAGGGGGGAGCACTGAAGCTTTCTTT

clone size: NA
J gene: TRBJ1-2
D gene: TRBD1
V gene: TRBV27
CDR3 protein: CASSLGDRGIYGYTF
CDR3 DNA: TGTGCCAGCAGTTTAGGGGACAGGGGGATTTATGGCTACACCTTC

clone size: NA
J gene: TRBJ1-2
D gene: TRBD1
V gene: TRBV11-2
CDR3 protein: CASSLGQGDGYGYTF
CDR3 DNA: TGTGCCAGCAGCTTAGGGCAGGGGGACGGCTATGGCTACACCTTC

clone size: NA
J gene: TRBJ2-3
D gene: TRBD1
V gene: TRBV10-3
CDR3 protein: CASGQGTDTQYF
CDR3 DNA: TGTGCCTCCGGACAGGGCACAGATACGCAGTATTTT

clone size: NA
J gene: TRBJ1-1
D gene: TRBD1
V gene: TRBV14
CDR3 protein: CASTGQGLANTEAFF
CDR3 DNA: TGTGCCAGCACGGGACAGGGGCTCGCGAACACTGAAGCTTTCTTT

clone size: NA
J gene: TRBJ2-5
D gene: NA
V gene: TRBV6-1
CDR3 protein: CASCRAVQETQYF
CDR3 DNA: TGTGCCAGCTGTCGAGCGGTACAAGAGACCCAGTACTTC

clone size: once
J gene: TRBJ1-5
D gene: NA
V gene: TRBV18
CDR3 protein: CASSPAGGNQPQHF
CDR3 DNA: TGTGCCAGCTCACCAGCGGGGGGCAATCAGCCCCAGCATTTT

clone size: NA
J gene: TRBJ2-5
D gene: NA
V gene: TRBV7-3
CDR3 protein: CASSQGGGWKETQYF
CDR3 DNA: TGTGCCAGCAGCCAGGGGGGCGGGTGGAAAGAGACCCAGTACTTC